The rows below give T cell receptor beta chains drawn from one sample of a study of beta chain features in type 1 diabetes. The method was immunoSEQ multiplex PCR; TCRdb's version includes in-frame clones alone and lacks a portion of them. The profile shows 85,000 to 110,000 clones, 25% to 35% of them singletons. Material for sequencing was central memory CD4+ T cells from blood. These TCRs come from a woman in her late teens or twenties with type 1 diabetes. Each CDR3 is given with its conserved first and last residue. A D gene is named only where the DNA matches it firmly. Where a row states a size, it is once, few, many or the class of an expanded clone; other rows omit it.

size,D,J,V,DNA,CDR3
.,TRBD2,TRBJ2-7,TRBV6-5,TGTGCCAGCAGGAGATTTAGCGGGAATGTCGGGGAGCAGTACTTC,CASRRFSGNVGEQYF
.,.,TRBJ2-5,TRBV7-9,TGTGCCAGCACCGGGGGAGAAACCCAGTACTTC,CASTGGETQYF
many,.,TRBJ1-1,TRBV30,TGTGCCTCTGAGAGTAAGAACACTGAAGCTTTCTTT,CASESKNTEAFF
.,.,TRBJ1-2,TRBV6-5,TGTGCCAGCAGTTACACCGCAGGAGGCTATGGCTACACCTTC,CASSYTAGGYGYTF
few,.,TRBJ2-5,TRBV7-3,TGTGCCAGCAGCTTAATCGGGAGAGGGGGCGCGGAGACCCAGTACTTC,CASSLIGRGGAETQYF
.,TRBD2,TRBJ2-3,TRBV5-1,TGCGCCAGCAGCGCGGGACTAGCGGGAGTAGATACGCAGTATTTT,CASSAGLAGVDTQYF
.,.,TRBJ2-1,TRBV7-2,TGTGCCAGCAGAGTTCTAGCGCCCTCCTACAATGAGCAGTTCTTC,CASRVLAPSYNEQFF
.,TRBD2,TRBJ2-5,TRBV28,TGTGCCAGCAGTTCCACGGGGGGGCTACGGAGGGAGACCCAGTACTTC,CASSSTGGLRRETQYF
few,.,TRBJ1-4,TRBV5-1,TGCGCCAGCAGCTTGGGGTTACAGGCTTCTAATGAAAAACTGTTTTTT,CASSLGLQASNEKLFF
few,TRBD1,TRBJ1-2,TRBV28,TGTGCCAGCAGTGCGATCGACAGGGGGGGGTATGGCTACACCTTC,CASSAIDRGGYGYTF
few,.,TRBJ2-2,TRBV5-1,TGCGCCAGCATCGTGGGAGAAGCCCCCGGGGAGCTGTTTTTT,CASIVGEAPGELFF
.,.,TRBJ1-4,TRBV15,TGTGCCACCAGCAGAGATCTGGAGGAAAAACTGTTTTTT,CATSRDLEEKLFF
.,.,TRBJ2-2,TRBV2,TGTGCCAGCAGTGACCGGACAGTGACCGGGGAGCTGTTTTTT,CASSDRTVTGELFF
.,.,TRBJ2-1,TRBV7-2,TGTGCCAGCAGCCTACCCCCCGGGAGAGGGGGAGGGTTATACAATGAGCAGTTCTTC,CASSLPPGRGGGLYNEQFF
.,TRBD2,TRBJ2-1,TRBV10-1,TGCGCCAGCAGTGAGTCATCCCTGGCTAGCGGGAGTGGTGAGCAGTTCTTC,CASSESSLASGSGEQFF
few,TRBD1,TRBJ2-3,TRBV2,TGTGCCAGCAGTCAAGAGGACAGGGTCGGAGATACGCAGTATTTT,CASSQEDRVGDTQYF
few,TRBD2,TRBJ2-1,TRBV30,TGTGCCTGGAGCGGGTGGGCTAGCGGGATGGATGAGCAGTTCTTC,CAWSGWASGMDEQFF